This is a list of T cell receptor beta chains from one sample in a study of T cells expressing NK-cell markers. Using the 5' RACE reads, TCRdb records one entry per CDR3 protein without DNA. Seen in this sample are about 380,000 distinct CDR3 sequences; the ten most common clones hold around 5.3%. Input material: blood T cells: a sorted CD56 or NKG2C T cell subset, CD4+ or CD8+ T cells, or bulk PBMC T cells (not recorded which). The receptors originated from a man between 18 and 69 years old in good health. Both conserved end residues are part of each CDR3.

v_call	j_call	cdr3_aa
TRBV7-9	TRBJ2-7	CASSLGRQGMDEQYF
TRBV6-2/TRBV6-3	TRBJ1-1	CASSYRVAHTEAFF
TRBV7-2	TRBJ2-7	CASSLGSGGSSYEQYF
TRBV12-3/TRBV12-4	TRBJ1-1	CASRPTWGTEAFF
TRBV5-6	TRBJ2-1	CASSLRVQGSQFF
TRBV29-1	TRBJ2-5	CSVADLGTQYF
TRBV28	TRBJ2-5	CASSLIGREEETQYF
TRBV20-1	TRBJ1-5	CSATSDRDDQPQHF
TRBV30	TRBJ1-5	CAWSSMSDDSQHF
TRBV7-6	TRBJ2-3	CASSSWPPPDTQYF
TRBV2	TRBJ1-6	CASSTDYSPLHF
TRBV5-1	TRBJ2-1	CASSLLGRTRIYNEQFF
TRBV20-1	TRBJ2-1	CSALPGLYNEQFF
TRBV12-3/TRBV12-4	TRBJ2-7	CASTGGGTVLSEQYF
TRBV6-5	TRBJ2-7	CASSYSGKQRVTYEQYF
TRBV7-3	TRBJ2-1	CASSFGRGGEQFF
TRBV6-5	TRBJ2-7	CASRAGGPKSSYEQYF
TRBV21-1	TRBJ2-7	CASIHRGRWEQYF
TRBV6-2/TRBV6-3	TRBJ1-2	CASSSNSGYTF
TRBV2	TRBJ1-5	CASRRDRVANQPQHF
TRBV12-3/TRBV12-4	TRBJ2-7	CASEGEGRSYEQYF